The next 21 T cell receptor beta chains were all read from a single sample in a study of technical replicates of blood from a few donors. Method: immunoSEQ multiplex PCR; TCRdb's copy keeps in-frame clones and lacks some. Of around 58,000 clones listed, approximately 90% are singletons. The specimen was PBMCs. These receptors were collected from a human donor in good health. Some clones in this sample may be carry-over from other donors' samples.

The chain is built from TRBV4-3 and TRBJ1-1; D not certain. Germline V CDR1 and CDR2: LGHNA, YSLEER. This CDR3 region has 11 residues. Trimming shortened V by 6 bases and J by 11 bases, and 13 bases separated the two germline ends. The CDR3 coding sequence is TGCGCCAGCAGAGGAGCCCGGCGGGCTTTCTTT. Its translation is CASRGARRAFF.

This chain joins TRBV18 and TRBJ2-7; 12 nucleotides match TRBD1. Germline CDR1 KGHSH, CDR2 LQKENI. This CDR3 is built from 15 residues. With 2 bases clipped from V and 6 bases from J, the junction kept 5 bases outside the gene matches. In DNA form, the CDR3 reads TGTGCCAGCTCACCAGGGGACAGGGGGCGCCTCGAGCAGTACTTC. Encoded protein: CASSPGDRGRLEQYF.

The chain couples TRBV5-1 to TRBJ1-1, with 7 positions matching TRBD1. CDR1 is SGHRS and CDR2 is YFSETQ in the germline V gene. This CDR3 is 14 amino acids long. Losses at the gene ends were 1 base for V and 5 bases for J; bases not matched to a gene: 5. CDR3 in amino acids: CASSLTGVGTEAFF. CDR3 in DNA: TGCGCCAGCAGCTTGACAGGGGTTGGTACTGAAGCTTTCTTT.

J is TRBJ2-5 and V is TRBV19; the match to TRBD2 covers 11 bases. The CDR3 is 15 amino acids. V lost 3 bases to trimming and J lost 4 bases; unmatched junction nucleotides: 4. CDR1 is LNHDA, CDR2 SQIVND, per germline (reference sequence). CDR3 loop: CASSILAGGTETQYF. The CDR3 DNA reads TGTGCCAGTAGTATTCTAGCGGGAGGTACAGAGACCCAGTACTTC.

The rearrangement joins TRBV7-6 to TRBJ2-5; 9 bases map to TRBD1. Trimming took 4 bases from V and 5 from J; bases not matched to a gene: 8. Germline values: CDR1 SGHVS, CDR2 FNYEAQ. The CDR3 is 15 residues long. This CDR3 reads CASSSWTGAGETQYF. For the CDR3, the DNA is TGTGCCAGCAGCTCCTGGACAGGGGCGGGGGAGACCCAGTACTTC.

The chain links TRBV7-2 to TRBJ2-5; 11 nucleotides match TRBD2. The V segment lost 1 base and the J segment 0 bases; nucleotides outside the gene matches: 4. The CDR3 extends over 17 amino acids. From germline, CDR1 is SGHTA and CDR2 FQGNSA. The DNA for the CDR3 is TGTGCCAGCAGCTTAGTCCCTAGCGGGGGGTACCAAGAGACCCAGTACTTC. Residues: CASSLVPSGGYQETQYF.

V gene TRBV21-1 combines with J gene TRBJ1-2; TRBD1, the table's D call, lacks a check against the DNA. TRBV21-1 is a documented pseudogene. The CDR3 totals 16 residues. In nucleotides, the CDR3 is TGTGCCAGCAGCACCCCCGGTCCACAGGTTAACTATGGCTACACCTTC. Translation: CASSTPGPQVNYGYTF.

This clone was seen more than once but under ten times. This sequence joins TRBV5-4 and TRBJ1-4, with D unresolved. V dropped 4 bases and J dropped 5 bases, with 15 bases sitting between them. CDR1 SGHNT and CDR2 YYREEE come from the germline V gene (reference sequence). The CDR3 is 15 residues long. The CDR3 here is CASSQLSGTNEKLFF. The CDR3 region has the DNA TGTGCCAGCAGCCAATTGTCGGGAACAAATGAAAAACTGTTTTTT.

The chain uses TRBV4-1 and TRBJ2-1; 10 bases line up with TRBD2. This CDR3 is built from 18 residues. Germline CDR1 MGHRA, CDR2 YSYEKL. The V segment lost 0 bases and the J segment 2 bases; nucleotides outside the gene matches: 7. CDR3 nucleotides: TGCGCCAGCAGCCAAGATAGGCCTAGCGGGGGACCCTACAATGAGCAGTTCTTC. Translating it yields CASSQDRPSGGPYNEQFF.

There are many counts of this clone. V is TRBV19 and J is TRBJ1-6; the D is unclear. CDR3 length: 15 residues. Germline CDR1 is LNHDA and CDR2 is SQIVND (reference sequence). Trimming shortened V by 9 bases and J by 0 bases, and 12 bases separated the two germline ends. This CDR3 reads CASDVGSSYNSPLHF. The CDR3, as DNA: TGTGCCAGCGATGTGGGGAGCTCCTATAATTCACCCCTCCACTTT.

The rearrangement joins TRBV25-1 to TRBJ2-6; 13 bases are a match to TRBD2. The CDR3 has 18 residues. Losses at the gene ends were 6 bases for V and 3 bases for J; bases not matched to a gene: 8. Germline V lookup: CDR1 MGHDK, CDR2 SYGVNS. The chain's CDR3 is CASRGPGLAGHGANVLTF. The CDR3 DNA is TGTGCCAGCAGGGGCCCGGGACTAGCGGGGCATGGGGCCAACGTCCTGACTTTC.

V usage is TRBV10-3 and J usage is TRBJ1-5; D perhaps matches TRBD1 (6 bases). Germline assignment: CDR1 ENHRY and CDR2 SYGVKD. The CDR3 covers 14 residues. Trimming took off 6 bases at V and 3 bases at J, with 12 bases between the two ends. The CDR3 region is CAISKDSLNQPQHF. The CDR3, as DNA: TGTGCCATCAGCAAGGACAGCCTCAATCAGCCCCAGCATTTT.

This clone has a single count. The rearrangement uses TRBV6-4 and TRBJ2-1; 8 bases fit TRBD2. Germline values: CDR1 MRHNA, CDR2 SNTAGT. This CDR3 comprises 15 residues. V trimming: 5 bases; J trimming: 5 bases; junction bases outside the gene matches: 8. The CDR3 is CASSPDSGNHNEQFF. CDR3 DNA sequence: TGTGCCAGCAGTCCCGATAGCGGGAACCACAATGAGCAGTTCTTC.

V is TRBV12-1 and J is TRBJ1-3. TRBV12-1 is listed as a pseudogene. The CDR3 sequence is 15 residues long. DNA of the CDR3: TGTGCCAGCAGCTTCCCACGAGGTTCTGGAAACACCATATATTTT. Protein sequence: CASSFPRGSGNTIYF.

J is TRBJ2-7 and V is TRBV4-2; 10 bases align to TRBD2. The J segment lost 0 bases and the V segment lost 2 bases, leaving 1 base of the junction unmatched. The germline V gene has CDR1 LGHNA and CDR2 YNFKEQ. The CDR3 is 15 amino acids. CDR3 loop: CASSQQREGSYEQYF. As DNA, the CDR3 is TGTGCCAGCAGCCAACAGCGGGAGGGCTCCTACGAGCAGTACTTC.

The chain links TRBV7-2 to TRBJ1-1, with 12 bases that match TRBD1. CDR1 SGHTA and CDR2 FQGNSA come from the germline V gene. After removal of 5 bases from V and 4 bases from J, the junction contained 8 bases not matched to a gene. This CDR3 has 16 amino acids. DNA for the CDR3: TGTGCCAGCAGCAGGGACAGGGGGCGAGGAAGCACTGAAGCTTTCTTT. This encodes CASSRDRGRGSTEAFF.

The rearrangement links TRBV5-1 to TRBJ1-1, with 11 bases aligning to TRBD1. The CDR3 sequence is 17 residues long. J was trimmed by 5 bases and V by 3 bases; bases with no gene match: 12. In germline, CDR1 is SGHRS, CDR2 YFSETQ. The CDR3 loop reads CASSSVGTGGVGTEAFF. CDR3 nucleotides: TGCGCCAGCAGCTCGGTGGGGACAGGGGGAGTTGGGACTGAAGCTTTCTTT.

The chain carries TRBV5-6 and TRBJ2-4; TRBD2 might be the D (5 bases). The germline V gene encodes CDR1 SGHDT and CDR2 YYEEEE. Between the trimmed V and J ends, which lost 0 bases and 3 bases, there was a span of 7 bases. The CDR3 runs to 14 residues. Here the CDR3 reads CASSLVGDKNIQYF. CDR3 sequence (DNA): TGTGCCAGCAGCTTGGTGGGAGACAAAAACATTCAGTACTTC.

The chain joins TRBV19 to TRBJ2-5, with 14 bases that match TRBD2. The CDR3 is made up of 17 amino acids. In germline, CDR1 is LNHDA, CDR2 SQIVND (reference sequence). With V trimmed by 3 bases and J by 5 bases, 8 bases remained unmatched. The CDR3 loop reads CASSIGTSGSGVETQYF. The CDR3 nucleotides read TGTGCCAGTAGTATCGGGACTAGCGGGAGTGGAGTGGAGACCCAGTACTTC. The variable domain in full, completed from reference TRBV19 and TRBJ2-5, reads DGGITQSPKYLFRKEGQNVTLSCEQNLNHDAMYWYRQDPGQGLRLIYYSQIVNDFQKGDIAEGYSVSREKKESFPLTVTSAQKNPTAFYLCASSIGTSGSGVETQYFGPGTRLLVL.

This sequence joins TRBV6-6 and TRBJ1-1; no clear D. The CDR3 loop spans 15 amino acids. Germline CDR1 MNHNY, CDR2 SVGAGI (reference sequence). V dropped 2 bases and J dropped 1 base, with 11 bases sitting between them. The CDR3, as DNA: TGTGCCAGCAGTTACGGTTCGGGGAGGAACACTGAAGCTTTCTTT. It is translated as CASSYGSGRNTEAFF.

The rearrangement uses TRBV7-2 and TRBJ2-3; TRBD2 might be the D (6 bases). The CDR3 has 15 residues. Trimming cost V 2 bases and J 3 bases, with 12 bases left between them. CDR1 is SGHTA, CDR2 FQGNSA, per germline. This CDR3 reads CASSLMGLTTDTQYF. The CDR3 nucleotides read TGTGCCAGCAGCTTAATGGGACTTACTACAGATACGCAGTATTTT.